The present T cell receptor beta chain was sequenced within a study of blood T cell repertoires in COVID-19. Across the study: Donors in the United States, Italy and Spain gave samples during acute or convalescent COVID-19. The analysed material was cDNA or gDNA that came from T cells, B-cell-depleted T cells, or PBMCs.

Source study methods: From reference gene primer amplification, estimates of nucleated cell counts were derived. Measured with immunoSEQ multiplex PCR; TCRdb has only the in-frame clones, and not every one. V and J calls and clone size come straight from that table; D and trimming were deduced from the DNA. The sample shows about 220,000 clones, about four fifths of them seen only once. Source material: peripheral blood. The source of this sequence is a woman between 50 and 59 years old with acute or convalescent COVID-19.

CDR3 DNA: TGTGCCAGCTCACCACTGGCTAGCGGGAGCGCCGGGGAGCTGTTTTTT. Encoded protein: CASSPLASGSAGELFF. This chain uses TRBV18 with TRBJ2-2, with 10 bases identical to TRBD2. With V trimmed by 1 base and J by 6 bases, 5 bases remained unmatched. This CDR3 contains 16 residues. Germline V gene lookup returns CDR1 KGHSH and CDR2 LQKENI.